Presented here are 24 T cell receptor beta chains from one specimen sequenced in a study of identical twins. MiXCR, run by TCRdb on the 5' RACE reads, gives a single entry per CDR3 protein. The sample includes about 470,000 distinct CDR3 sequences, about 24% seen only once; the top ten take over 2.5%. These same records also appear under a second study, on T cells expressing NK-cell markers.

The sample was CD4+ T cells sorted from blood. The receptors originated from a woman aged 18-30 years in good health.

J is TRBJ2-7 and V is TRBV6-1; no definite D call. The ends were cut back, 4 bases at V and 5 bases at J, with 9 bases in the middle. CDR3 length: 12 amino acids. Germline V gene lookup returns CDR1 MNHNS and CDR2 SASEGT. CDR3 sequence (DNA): TGTGCCAGCAGTGTAAAACTTCACGAGCAGTACTTC. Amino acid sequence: CASSVKLHEQYF.

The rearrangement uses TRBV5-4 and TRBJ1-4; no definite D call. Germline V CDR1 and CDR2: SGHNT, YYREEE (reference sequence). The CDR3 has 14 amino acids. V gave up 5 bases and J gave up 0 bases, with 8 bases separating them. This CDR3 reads CASRGSATNEKLFF. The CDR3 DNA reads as TGTGCCAGCAGAGGGAGCGCAACTAATGAAAAACTGTTTTTT.

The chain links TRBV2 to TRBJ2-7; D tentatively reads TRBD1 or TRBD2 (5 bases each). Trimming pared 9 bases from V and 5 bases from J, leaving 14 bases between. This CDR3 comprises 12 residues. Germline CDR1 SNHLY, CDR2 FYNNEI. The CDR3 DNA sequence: TGTGCCAGGTCGAGGGTAGGGGACGAGCAGTACTTC. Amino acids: CARSRVGDEQYF.

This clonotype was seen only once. The DNA for the CDR3 is TGCGCCAGCAGACGCGGGGGCCTCTACGAGCAGTACTTC. Its protein is CASRRGGLYEQYF. The chain is built from TRBV5-1 and TRBJ2-7, with D possibly TRBD2 on 7 matching bases. Germline CDR1 reads SGHRS; CDR2 reads YFSETQ. The CDR3 loop spans 13 amino acids. With 5 bases removed from V and 3 bases from J, the gap between germline ends came to 12 bases.

In nucleotides, the CDR3 is TGCAGTGCTAGAGCACGACAGGGTCTGTGGGAGACCCAGTACTTC. Translated: CSARARQGLWETQYF. The genes are TRBV20-1 and TRBJ2-5, with TRBD1 matching over 7 bases. There are 15 residues in the CDR3. J gave up 5 bases and V 1 base, and 10 bases lay outside the gene matches. Germline V gene sequence: CDR1 DFQATT, CDR2 SNEGSKA (reference sequence).

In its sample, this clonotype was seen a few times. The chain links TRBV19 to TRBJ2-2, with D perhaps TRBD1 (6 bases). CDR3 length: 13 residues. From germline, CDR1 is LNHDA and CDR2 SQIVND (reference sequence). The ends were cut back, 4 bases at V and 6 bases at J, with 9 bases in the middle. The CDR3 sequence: CASSTTGSGELFF. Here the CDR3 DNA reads TGTGCCAGTAGTACCACAGGGTCCGGGGAGCTGTTTTTT. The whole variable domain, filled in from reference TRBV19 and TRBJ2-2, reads DGGITQSPKYLFRKEGQNVTLSCEQNLNHDAMYWYRQDPGQGLRLIYYSQIVNDFQKGDIAEGYSVSREKKESFPLTVTSAQKNPTAFYLCASSTTGSGELFFGEGSRLTVL.

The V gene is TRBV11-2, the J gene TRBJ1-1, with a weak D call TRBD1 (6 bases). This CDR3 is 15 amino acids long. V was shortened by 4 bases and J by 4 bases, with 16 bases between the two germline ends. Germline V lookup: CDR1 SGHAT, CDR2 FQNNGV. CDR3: CASSSLQGRGTEAFF. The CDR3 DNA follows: TGTGCCAGCAGCTCGCTACAGGGAAGGGGCACTGAAGCTTTCTTT.

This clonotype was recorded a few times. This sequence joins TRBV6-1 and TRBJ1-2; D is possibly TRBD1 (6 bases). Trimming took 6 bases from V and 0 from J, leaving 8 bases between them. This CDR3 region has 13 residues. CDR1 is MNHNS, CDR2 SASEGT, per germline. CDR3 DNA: TGTGCCAGCAGGAGGGGGTCTAACTATGGCTACACCTTC. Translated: CASRRGSNYGYTF.

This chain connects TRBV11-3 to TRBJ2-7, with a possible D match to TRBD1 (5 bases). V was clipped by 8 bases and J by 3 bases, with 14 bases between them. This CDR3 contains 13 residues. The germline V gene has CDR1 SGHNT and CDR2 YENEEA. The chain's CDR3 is CASGAMNSYEQYF. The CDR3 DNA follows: TGTGCCAGCGGGGCAATGAACAGCTACGAGCAGTACTTC.

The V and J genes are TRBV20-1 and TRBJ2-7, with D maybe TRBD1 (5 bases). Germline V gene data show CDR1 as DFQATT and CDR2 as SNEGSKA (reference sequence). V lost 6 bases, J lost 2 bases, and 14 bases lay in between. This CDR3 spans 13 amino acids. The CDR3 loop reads CSATSGLTYEQYF. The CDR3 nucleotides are TGCAGTGCCACATCAGGGTTAACCTACGAGCAGTACTTC.

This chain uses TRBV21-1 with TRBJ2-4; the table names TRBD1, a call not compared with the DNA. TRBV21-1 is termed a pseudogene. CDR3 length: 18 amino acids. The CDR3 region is CASTPPGQGIHSKNIQYF. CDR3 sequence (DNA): TGTGCCAGCACTCCGCCCGGACAGGGGATTCACTCCAAAAACATTCAGTACTTC.

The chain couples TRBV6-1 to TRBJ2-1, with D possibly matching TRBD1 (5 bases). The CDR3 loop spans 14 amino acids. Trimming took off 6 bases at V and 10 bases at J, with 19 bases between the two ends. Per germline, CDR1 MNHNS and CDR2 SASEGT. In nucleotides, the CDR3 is TGTGCCAGCAGCCACAGGTATTCTCCTAGGGAGCAGTTCTTC. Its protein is CASSHRYSPREQFF.

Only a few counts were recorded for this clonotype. Written as DNA, the CDR3 is TGCAGTGCTAGTATGGGGGCCATGACCACAGATACGCAGTATTTT. It specifies CSASMGAMTTDTQYF. V is TRBV20-1 and J is TRBJ2-3, with D perhaps TRBD1 (6 bases). Per germline, CDR1 DFQATT and CDR2 SNEGSKA (reference sequence). The CDR3 has 15 amino acids. V was shortened by 3 bases and J by 2 bases, with 15 bases between the two germline ends.

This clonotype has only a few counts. The CDR3 bases are TGTGCCAGCAGCTTAGAGGGACAGGCGATCTTTAACTATGGCTACACCTTC. Translation: CASSLEGQAIFNYGYTF. The chain uses TRBV11-2 and TRBJ1-2; 8 bases agree with TRBD1. Germline-derived CDR1 and CDR2 are SGHAT and FQNNGV. The CDR3 loop spans 17 amino acids. V lost 0 bases to trimming and J lost 1 base; unmatched junction nucleotides: 7.

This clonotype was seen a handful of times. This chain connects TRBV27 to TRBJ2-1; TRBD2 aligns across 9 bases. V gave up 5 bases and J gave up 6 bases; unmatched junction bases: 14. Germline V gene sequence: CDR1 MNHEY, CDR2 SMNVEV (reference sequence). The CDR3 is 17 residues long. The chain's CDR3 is CASSPLGASGISNEQFF. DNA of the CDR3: TGTGCCAGCAGTCCCCTTGGGGCTAGCGGGATTAGCAATGAGCAGTTCTTC.

The CDR3 reads CASSPSASGYNEQFF. For the CDR3, the DNA is TGTGCCAGCAGCCCCTCCGCTAGCGGGTACAATGAGCAGTTCTTC. The chain uses TRBV7-3 and TRBJ2-1; 8 bases are a match to TRBD2. The CDR3 spans 15 residues. Germline V gives CDR1 SGHTA, CDR2 FQGTGA. J lost 4 bases, V lost 5 bases, and 7 bases had no gene match.

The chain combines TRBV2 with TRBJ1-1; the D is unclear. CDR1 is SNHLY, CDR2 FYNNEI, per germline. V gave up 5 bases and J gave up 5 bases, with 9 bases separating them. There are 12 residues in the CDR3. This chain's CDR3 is CASSRDGTEAFF. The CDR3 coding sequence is TGTGCCAGCAGTAGGGATGGGACTGAAGCTTTCTTT.

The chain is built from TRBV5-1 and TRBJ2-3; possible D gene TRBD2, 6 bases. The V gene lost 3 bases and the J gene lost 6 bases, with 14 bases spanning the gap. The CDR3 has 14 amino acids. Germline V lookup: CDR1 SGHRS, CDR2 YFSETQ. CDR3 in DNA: TGCGCCAGCAGCTCGGGGGTCCCCCCGGATACGCAGTATTTT. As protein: CASSSGVPPDTQYF.

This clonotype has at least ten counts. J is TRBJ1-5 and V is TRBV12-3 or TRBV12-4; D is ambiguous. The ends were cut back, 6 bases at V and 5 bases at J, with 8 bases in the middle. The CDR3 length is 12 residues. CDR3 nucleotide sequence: TGTGCCAGCAGCTTGGTGGATCAGCCCCAGCATTTT. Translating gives CASSLVDQPQHF.

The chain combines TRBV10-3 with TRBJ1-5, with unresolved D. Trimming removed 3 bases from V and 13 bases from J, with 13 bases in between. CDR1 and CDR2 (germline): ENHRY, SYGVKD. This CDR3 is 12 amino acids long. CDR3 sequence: CAISDLNQEQHF. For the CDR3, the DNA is TGTGCCATCAGTGATTTAAATCAGGAGCAGCATTTT.

The CDR3: CASSPAGTGLSYEQYF. The CDR3 DNA reads TGTGCCAGCTCACCAGCCGGGACAGGACTCTCCTACGAGCAGTACTTC. V gene TRBV18 combines with J gene TRBJ2-7; 8 bases map to TRBD1. The junction had 6 bases not matched to a gene; V was cut back by 2 bases and J by 0 bases. This CDR3 contains 16 residues. Germline assignment: CDR1 KGHSH and CDR2 LQKENI.

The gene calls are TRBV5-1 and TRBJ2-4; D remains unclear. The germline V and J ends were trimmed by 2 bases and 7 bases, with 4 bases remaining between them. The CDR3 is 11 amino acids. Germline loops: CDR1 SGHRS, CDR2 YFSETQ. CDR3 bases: TGCGCCAGCAGCTTTGAGAACATTCAGTACTTC. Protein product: CASSFENIQYF.

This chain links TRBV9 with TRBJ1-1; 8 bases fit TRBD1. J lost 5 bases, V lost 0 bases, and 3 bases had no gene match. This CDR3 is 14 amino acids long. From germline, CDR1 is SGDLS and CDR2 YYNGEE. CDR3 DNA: TGTGCCAGCAGCGTAGAAACAGGGGGAACTGAAGCTTTCTTT. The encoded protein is CASSVETGGTEAFF.

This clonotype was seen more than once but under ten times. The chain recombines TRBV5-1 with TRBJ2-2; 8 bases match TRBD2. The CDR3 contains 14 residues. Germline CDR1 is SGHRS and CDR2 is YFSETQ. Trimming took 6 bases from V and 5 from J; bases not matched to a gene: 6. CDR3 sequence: CASTLASGTGELFF. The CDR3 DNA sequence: TGCGCCAGCACATTGGCTAGCGGGACCGGGGAGCTGTTTTTT.